This T cell receptor (beta chain) was found in a study of blood T cells in healthy people across ages (dated by TCRdb to 2014 to 2015). In the study overall: In model experiments, template switching captured about one uniquely barcoded TCR beta cDNA molecule for every two T cells. Using deep sequencing normalized with unique cDNA molecular identifiers, the study measured how TCR beta repertoire diversity changes with age. Donors were grouped into four age groups: young (average approximately 16 years), middle-aged (over 35), aged (roughly 62) and long-lived (approximately 81). Using the same blood draw, the study looked at two additional independent replicas of 1 million unique cDNA reads for two donors, one aged 18 to 30 and the other aged 80 or older.

The roughly 37 donors, aged about 6 to 100 years, were systemically healthy Caucasian individuals from Russia. Each donor gave 8 to 10 milliliters of peripheral blood, drawn into EDTA-treated Vacutainer tubes. Ficoll-Paque density-gradient centrifugation was used to isolate PBMCs, with at least 6.5 million per sample. Total RNA, at least 6 micrograms per sample, was extracted from PBMCs with Trizol reagent. For every donor, flow cytometry on a PBMC aliquot measured the percentage of naive CD45RAhigh/CD27high T cells. In its sample, this clonotype was seen a few times. Its antigen target is currently unknown. The record has no base qualities; no much larger clone is one base away. Taken from cysteine to phenylalanine, the CDR3 has 11 residues. Only the CDR3 region is kept as DNA, spanning 33 bases read in frame from base 1. The germline V gene (reference sequence) gives CDR1 as DFQATT and CDR2 as SNEGSKA.

Here is what the overall study found, with its caveats: The percentage of naive T cells measured by flow cytometry correlated strongly with observed TCR beta diversity. Because profiling used bulk unsorted PBMCs, naive and antigen-experienced compartments could not be compared conclusively. As age increased, observed TCR beta diversity per million T cells dropped in a roughly linear way, and a significant reduction was already evident by age 40. Donor CMV infection status was unknown, potentially confounding age-related changes in expanded clonotypes. Compared with the aged group, the long-lived group had more naive CD4+ T cells, fewer expanded clones and increased TCR diversity, suggesting age selection. Total diversity estimates from one million sequenced T cells were considered lower bounds and underestimates.

Library creation used 5' RACE. Sequencing relied on an Illumina HiSeq 2500. The second PCR ran for roughly 7 to 11 cycles and used a J-beta primer mix along with a sample-barcoded 5' primer. A unique molecular identifier was introduced onto each TCR beta cDNA molecule by a template-switch 5' adaptor carrying 12 random nucleotides. Each sample yielded at least 2.5 million CDR3-containing paired-end reads. First-strand cDNA was synthesized from all RNA with the Mint cDNA synthesis kit, primed by a TRBC-specific oligonucleotide. Following uracil-DNA glycosylase treatment, a first 18-cycle PCR with universal primers M1SS and BC2_uni_R was performed on all cDNA. From the authors' description of their analysis: For normalization, 1 million high-quality reads, each with a distinct molecular identifier, were randomly selected from each sample. Reads with shared molecular identifiers were discarded instead of being binned into consensus sequences. MiTCR, set to a Q25 quality threshold and the strictest error-elimination algorithm, was used for CDR3 identification, clonotype clustering and error correction. A nonparametric unseen species model with Euler transformation was used to estimate a lower bound on total TCR beta diversity. TCRdb itself trimmed the public reads at Q25 with fastp, ran MiXCR and retained productive beta chains. Every distinct CDR3 protein forms one entry, paired with its most common genes and DNA. TCRdb's processing, not the study's, gives the V and J calls here. Present in this sample are approximately 760,000 distinct CDR3 sequences, 20% to 25% of which were seen just once. The top ten hold more than 8.5% of the sample.

These data were likewise used in another study, on T cells of mothers and their children. From the second report: The donors were nine systemically healthy Caucasian individuals, made up of three mothers and their six children. cDNA synthesis used all of the extracted RNA, with roughly 1.5 ug of RNA in each 15 ul reaction. In the second PCR, sample barcodes and 2-4 random nucleotides were introduced via the M1S primer. More than 8.5 million TCR beta CDR3 reads were obtained from each mother, and about 3 million reads were obtained from each child. Thymic selection shapes the output of TCR recombination in a similar way in related and unrelated pairs, and inherited differences have a minor effect. Normalized repertoire overlap was always found to be slightly, but never significantly, higher in related mother-child pairs than in unrelated mother-child pairs. No persistent microchimeric T cell clones were detected, at a sensitivity of approximately 110 clones per million clonotypes. To look for features that set related mother-child pairs apart from unrelated individuals, the researchers ran deep NGS to compare the TCR beta repertoires of mothers and children. Mothers averaged roughly 40 +/- 4 years of age and children averaged 11 +/- 4 years. After adapters were ligated using NEBNext reagents, the libraries underwent 100+100 nt paired-end sequencing on an Illumina HiSeq 2000. To avoid cross-contamination, the mother libraries and the child libraries were prepared a month apart and sequenced in separate runs. For each donor, between about 450,000 and 2,300,000 distinct TCR beta clonotypes were identified. Naive TCR beta clonotypes were estimated from low-frequency clonotypes matched to each donor's FACS-determined naive share, without sorting.

The clonotype was recovered from a boy aged 5 to 17 in good health. Here the chain combines TRBV20-1 and TRBJ2-7; no D segment can be confidently identified. Sequences were obtained from blood. Here is the DNA: TGCGTCGCGGAGAGCTCCTACGAGCAGTACTTC. It codes for CVAESSYEQYF.